A single sample is the source of the 17 T cell receptor beta chains below, sequenced in a study of blood T cell repertoires in COVID-19. Here immunoSEQ multiplex PCR was the method, and the copy in TCRdb shows in-frame clones only, minus some. The sample holds some 130,000 clones, about 72% seen once. The sample was peripheral blood. The receptors originated from a man in his sixties who had recovered from COVID-19.

The CDR3 loop reads CASSQETGGGTDTQYF. DNA of the CDR3: TGCGCCAGCAGCCAAGAGACAGGGGGGGGGACAGATACGCAGTATTTT. This chain links TRBV4-3 with TRBJ2-3; TRBD1 agrees at 9 bases. Looked up from germline, CDR1 is LGHNA and CDR2 is YSLEER. CDR3 length equals 16 residues. The V gene end was trimmed by 0 bases and the J gene end by 3 bases; junction bases not matched to a gene: 4.

This sequence joins TRBV3-1 (or the pseudogene TRBV3-2) and TRBJ2-2, with TRBD1 matching 9 bases. Trimming at V came to 2 bases and at J to 5 bases, leaving 6 bases not matched to a gene. CDR1 is LGHDT, CDR2 YNNKEL, per germline (reference sequence). The CDR3 has 16 amino acids. This CDR3 is CASSQRWGQGTGELFF. CDR3 sequence (DNA): TGTGCCAGCAGCCAAAGGTGGGGACAGGGTACCGGGGAGCTGTTTTTT.

The V call is TRBV7-6, the J call TRBJ1-1; D may be TRBD1 (6 bases). The CDR3 has 15 residues. Per the germline V gene, CDR1 is SGHVS and CDR2 is FNYEAQ. Trimming cost V 4 bases and J 0 bases, with 12 bases left between them. For the CDR3, the DNA is TGTGCCAGCAGCTCCGAACAGGGTTTGAACACTGAAGCTTTCTTT. Protein: CASSSEQGLNTEAFF.

The rearrangement links TRBV5-1 to TRBJ2-4; TRBD2 matches at 10 bases. This CDR3 is 23 amino acids long. J was trimmed by 1 base and V by 3 bases; bases with no gene match: 25. Germline loops: CDR1 SGHRS, CDR2 YFSETQ. The CDR3 bases are TGCGCCAGCAGCTCCGCGGGGGGGAAAGACGGGACTAGCGTTTCTCGGGCCAAAAACATTCAGTACTTC. Its protein is CASSSAGGKDGTSVSRAKNIQYF.

The gene calls are TRBV30 and TRBJ2-1; 8 positions agree with TRBD2. This CDR3 has 13 residues. The germline CDR1 and CDR2 sequences are GTSNPN and SVGIG (reference sequence). V shed 0 bases, J shed 9 bases, and the junction held 4 bases outside the gene matches. CDR3 loop: CAWSVGAGGEQFF. In nucleotides, the CDR3 is TGTGCCTGGAGTGTCGGCGCGGGGGGTGAGCAGTTCTTC.

The rearrangement joins TRBV15 to TRBJ1-1; D gene ambiguous. The V end was cut by 0 bases, the J end by 2 bases, with 10 bases between. The germline gives CDR1 LNHNV, CDR2 YYDKDF (reference sequence). The CDR3 covers 15 residues. Here the CDR3 reads CATSRDRSGNTEAFF. For the CDR3, the DNA is TGTGCCACCAGCAGAGATCGGTCGGGAAACACTGAAGCTTTCTTT.

The chain links TRBV7-2 to TRBJ2-7; 8 nucleotides line up with TRBD2. V lost 5 bases and J lost 4; bases outside the gene matches: 10. Germline CDR1 is SGHTA and CDR2 is FQGNSA. The CDR3 totals 15 residues. The CDR3 region has the DNA TGTGCCAGCAGCCAAAGCGGGGGCCTAGGTTACGAGCAGTACTTC. This translates into CASSQSGGLGYEQYF.

As DNA, the CDR3 is TGTGCCAGCAGTTTGATAGGGGACACCGGGGAGCTGTTTTTT. This translates into CASSLIGDTGELFF. The J gene is TRBJ2-2, the V gene TRBV27, with D maybe TRBD1 (5 bases). Trimming removed 3 bases at V and 3 bases at J, with 8 bases between. The CDR3 runs 14 residues. CDR1 MNHEY and CDR2 SMNVEV come from the germline V gene (reference sequence).

This clone has only one observation. V and J are TRBV4-3 and TRBJ2-2; TRBD1 agrees at 7 bases. The junction had 6 bases not matched to a gene; V was cut back by 8 bases and J by 3 bases. Germline assignment: CDR1 LGHNA and CDR2 YSLEER. CDR3 length equals 14 residues. CDR3 region: CASGTGVDTGELFF. As DNA, the CDR3 is TGCGCCAGCGGAACAGGGGTGGACACCGGGGAGCTGTTTTTT.

The chain couples TRBV19 to TRBJ2-7; TRBD1 agrees at 7 bases. The CDR3 loop spans 14 amino acids. Germline CDR1 reads LNHDA; CDR2 reads SQIVND (reference sequence). J gave up 4 bases and V 5 bases, and 8 bases lay outside the gene matches. This CDR3 reads CASSPGTALYEQYF. Here the CDR3 DNA reads TGTGCCAGTAGTCCAGGGACAGCTTTATACGAGCAGTACTTC. The whole variable domain, remainder taken from reference TRBV19 and TRBJ2-7, is DGGITQSPKYLFRKEGQNVTLSCEQNLNHDAMYWYRQDPGQGLRLIYYSQIVNDFQKGDIAEGYSVSREKKESFPLTVTSAQKNPTAFYLCASSPGTALYEQYFGPGTRLTVT.

This rearrangement joins TRBV29-1 to TRBJ1-4; D uncertain. V lost 4 bases to trimming and J lost 4 bases, with 7 bases between them. Germline V gene data show CDR1 as SQVTM and CDR2 as ANQGSEA. The CDR3 is 12 residues long. The CDR3 nucleotides read TGCAGCGTTGTGGACTTTAATGAAAAACTGTTTTTT. Its protein is CSVVDFNEKLFF.

This clone appeared a single time. The chain is built from TRBV30 and TRBJ2-7; 9 nucleotides align to TRBD1. In germline, CDR1 is GTSNPN, CDR2 SVGIG (reference sequence). With V trimmed by 0 bases and J by 0 bases, 9 bases remained unmatched. The CDR3 totals 17 residues. In nucleotides, the CDR3 is TGTGCCTGGAGTGTACGATACGACAGGGGGGGCTCCTACGAGCAGTACTTC. It codes for CAWSVRYDRGGSYEQYF.

The V call is TRBV7-2, the J call TRBJ2-7; 10 positions match TRBD1. J was trimmed by 2 bases and V by 5 bases; bases with no gene match: 6. CDR3 length equals 15 residues. The germline V gene encodes CDR1 SGHTA and CDR2 FQGNSA. The CDR3 is CASSEGGQGTYEQYF. The CDR3 coding sequence is TGTGCCAGCAGCGAGGGGGGACAGGGGACCTACGAGCAGTACTTC.

In this sample, this clone turned up a few times. The V and J genes are TRBV3-1 (or the pseudogene TRBV3-2) and TRBJ2-1; D is unclear. V lost 0 bases to trimming and J lost 2 bases, with 14 bases between them. CDR3 length: 17 amino acids. Germline CDR1 is LGHDT and CDR2 is YNNKEL (reference sequence). The CDR3 is CASSQDAARLTYNEQFF. The CDR3 DNA follows: TGTGCCAGCAGCCAAGATGCGGCGCGATTGACCTACAATGAGCAGTTCTTC.

The chain employs TRBV6-2 or TRBV6-3 and TRBJ2-3; 12 nucleotides line up with TRBD1. Looked up from germline, CDR1 is MNHEY and CDR2 is SVGEGT. The CDR3 runs 18 residues. The V segment lost 4 bases and the J segment 6 bases; nucleotides outside the gene matches: 14. CDR3 amino acids: CASSSPARGQGASDTQYF. CDR3 nucleotides: TGTGCCAGCAGTTCTCCGGCGAGGGGACAGGGGGCTTCGGATACGCAGTATTTT.

This rearrangement joins TRBV4-3 to TRBJ1-1; a weak D match, TRBD1 (5 bases). The germline V gene encodes CDR1 LGHNA and CDR2 YSLEER. Trimming left V 4 bases short and J 2 bases short, with 14 bases between. The CDR3 runs 15 residues. The CDR3 region has the DNA TGCGCCAGCAGCCTCTCGGGAGGGACCAACACTGAAGCTTTCTTT. Residues: CASSLSGGTNTEAFF.

The chain links TRBV5-4 to TRBJ2-1, with TRBD2 matching 10 bases. V lost 4 bases and J lost 4; bases outside the gene matches: 5. There are 15 residues in the CDR3. CDR1 and CDR2 (germline): SGHNT, YYREEE (reference sequence). The CDR3: CASSTLAGVYNEQFF. CDR3 DNA: TGTGCCAGCAGCACCCTAGCGGGGGTTTACAATGAGCAGTTCTTC.